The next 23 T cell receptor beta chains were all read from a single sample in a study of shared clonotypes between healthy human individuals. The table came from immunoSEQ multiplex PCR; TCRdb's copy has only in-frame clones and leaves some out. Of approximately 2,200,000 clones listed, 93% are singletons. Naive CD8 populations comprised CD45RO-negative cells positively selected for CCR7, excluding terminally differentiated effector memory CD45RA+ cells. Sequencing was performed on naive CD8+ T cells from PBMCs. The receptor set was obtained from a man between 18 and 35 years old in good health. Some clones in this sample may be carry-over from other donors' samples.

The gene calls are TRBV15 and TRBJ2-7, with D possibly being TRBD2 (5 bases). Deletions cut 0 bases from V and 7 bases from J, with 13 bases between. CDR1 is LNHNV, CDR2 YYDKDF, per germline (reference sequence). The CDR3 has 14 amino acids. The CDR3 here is CATSRDERDREQYF. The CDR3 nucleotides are TGTGCCACCAGCAGAGATGAACGGGATAGGGAGCAGTACTTC.

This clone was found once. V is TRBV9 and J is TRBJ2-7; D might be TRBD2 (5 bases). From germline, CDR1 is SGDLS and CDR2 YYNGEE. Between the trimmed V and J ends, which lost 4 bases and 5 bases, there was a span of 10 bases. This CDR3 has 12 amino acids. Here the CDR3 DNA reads TGTGCCAGCAGCCCTCGCGGGCACGAGCAGTACTTC. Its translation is CASSPRGHEQYF.

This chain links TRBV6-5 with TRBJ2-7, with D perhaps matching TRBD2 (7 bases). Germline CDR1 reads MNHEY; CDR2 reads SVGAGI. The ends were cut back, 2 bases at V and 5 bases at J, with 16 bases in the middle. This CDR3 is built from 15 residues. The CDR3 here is CASSYGRGGAHEQYF. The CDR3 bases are TGTGCCAGCAGTTACGGACGTGGGGGGGCGCACGAGCAGTACTTC.

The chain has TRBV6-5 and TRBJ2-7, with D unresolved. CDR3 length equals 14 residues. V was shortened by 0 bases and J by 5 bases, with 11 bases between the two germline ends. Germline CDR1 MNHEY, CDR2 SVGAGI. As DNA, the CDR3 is TGTGCCAGCAGTTACTCGAGCAGCGTCGACGAGCAGTACTTC. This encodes CASSYSSSVDEQYF.

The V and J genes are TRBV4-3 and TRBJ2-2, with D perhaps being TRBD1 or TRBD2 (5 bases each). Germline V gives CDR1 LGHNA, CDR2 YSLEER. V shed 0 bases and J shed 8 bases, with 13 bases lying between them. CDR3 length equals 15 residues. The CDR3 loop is CASSQEKFWGGELFF. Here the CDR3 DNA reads TGCGCCAGCAGCCAAGAAAAGTTTTGGGGGGGGGAGCTGTTTTTT.

The CDR3 sequence is CSVVTHQETQYF. The CDR3 coding sequence is TGCAGCGTGGTGACTCACCAAGAGACCCAGTACTTC. V gene TRBV29-1 combines with J gene TRBJ2-5; D is unresolved. V was shortened by 6 bases and J by 0 bases, with 8 bases between the two germline ends. Germline CDR1 reads SQVTM; CDR2 reads ANQGSEA. This CDR3 region has 12 residues.

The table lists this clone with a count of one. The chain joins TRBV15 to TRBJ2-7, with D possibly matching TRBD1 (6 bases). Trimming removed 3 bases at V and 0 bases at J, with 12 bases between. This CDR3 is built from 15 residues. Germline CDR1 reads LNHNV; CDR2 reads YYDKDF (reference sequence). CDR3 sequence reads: CATSRRDRSSYEQYF. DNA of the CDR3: TGTGCCACCAGCAGGAGAGACAGGTCCTCCTACGAGCAGTACTTC.

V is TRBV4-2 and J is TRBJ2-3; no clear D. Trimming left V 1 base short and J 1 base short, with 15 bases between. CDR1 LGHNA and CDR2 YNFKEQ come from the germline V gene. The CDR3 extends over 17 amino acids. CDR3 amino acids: CASSQVVTVTRTDTQYF. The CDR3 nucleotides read TGTGCCAGCAGCCAAGTCGTGACCGTAACGCGCACAGATACGCAGTATTTT.

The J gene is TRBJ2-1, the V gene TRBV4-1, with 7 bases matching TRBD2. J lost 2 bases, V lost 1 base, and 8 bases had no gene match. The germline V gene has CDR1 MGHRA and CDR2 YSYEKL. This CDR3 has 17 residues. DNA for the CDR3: TGCGCCAGCAGCCAAGGGGCTGGAGGGAGGGCCTACAATGAGCAGTTCTTC. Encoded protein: CASSQGAGGRAYNEQFF.

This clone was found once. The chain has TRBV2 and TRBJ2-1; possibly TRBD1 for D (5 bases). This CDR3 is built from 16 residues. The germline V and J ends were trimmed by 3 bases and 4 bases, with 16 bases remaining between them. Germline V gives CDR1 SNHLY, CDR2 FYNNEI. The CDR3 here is CASSEWGEVLYNEQFF. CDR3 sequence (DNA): TGTGCCAGCAGTGAGTGGGGCGAGGTACTGTACAATGAGCAGTTCTTC.

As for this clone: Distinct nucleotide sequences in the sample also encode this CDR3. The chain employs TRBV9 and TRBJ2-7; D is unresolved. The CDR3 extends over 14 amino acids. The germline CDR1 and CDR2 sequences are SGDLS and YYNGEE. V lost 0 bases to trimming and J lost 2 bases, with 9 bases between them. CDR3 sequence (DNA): TGTGCCAGCAGCGTAGCGTCAGGCCCCTACGAGCAGTACTTC. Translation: CASSVASGPYEQYF.

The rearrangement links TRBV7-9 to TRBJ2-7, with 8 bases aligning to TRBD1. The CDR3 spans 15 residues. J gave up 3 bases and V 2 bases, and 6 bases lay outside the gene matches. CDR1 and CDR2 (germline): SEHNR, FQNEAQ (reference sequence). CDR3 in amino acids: CASSLSQGAFYEQYF. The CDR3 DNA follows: TGTGCCAGCAGCTTATCCCAGGGGGCCTTCTACGAGCAGTACTTC. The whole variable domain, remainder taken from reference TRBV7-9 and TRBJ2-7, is DTGVSQNPRHKITKRGQNVTFRCDPISEHNRLYWYRQTLGQGPEFLTYFQNEAQLEKSRLLSDRFSAERPKGSFSTLEIQRTEQGDSAMYLCASSLSQGAFYEQYFGPGTRLTVT.

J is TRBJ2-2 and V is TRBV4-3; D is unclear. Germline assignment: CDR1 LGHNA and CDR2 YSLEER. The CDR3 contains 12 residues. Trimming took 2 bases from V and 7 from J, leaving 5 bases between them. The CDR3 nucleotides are TGCGCCAGCAGCCAACAGAACGGGGAGCTGTTTTTT. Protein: CASSQQNGELFF.

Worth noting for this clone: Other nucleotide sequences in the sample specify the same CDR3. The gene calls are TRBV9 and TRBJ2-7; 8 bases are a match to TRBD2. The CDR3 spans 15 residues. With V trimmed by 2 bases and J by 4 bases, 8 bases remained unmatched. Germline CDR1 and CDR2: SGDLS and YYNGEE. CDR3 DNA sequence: TGTGCCAGCAGCGTTGGGAGCGGGAGTAGTTACGAGCAGTACTTC. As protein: CASSVGSGSSYEQYF.

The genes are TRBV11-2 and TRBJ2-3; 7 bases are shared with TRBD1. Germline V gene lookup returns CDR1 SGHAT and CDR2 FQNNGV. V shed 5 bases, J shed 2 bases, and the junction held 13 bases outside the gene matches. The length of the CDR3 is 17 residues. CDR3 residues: CASSRTDGTAPTDTQYF. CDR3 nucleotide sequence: TGTGCCAGCAGCCGAACCGACGGGACAGCCCCCACAGATACGCAGTATTTT.

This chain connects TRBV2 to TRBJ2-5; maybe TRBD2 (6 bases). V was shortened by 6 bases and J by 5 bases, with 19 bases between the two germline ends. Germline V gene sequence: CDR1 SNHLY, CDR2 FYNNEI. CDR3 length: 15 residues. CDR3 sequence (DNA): TGTGCCAGCAGAGGCGGGGACCTACCGAGGGAGACCCAGTACTTC. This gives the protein CASRGGDLPRETQYF.

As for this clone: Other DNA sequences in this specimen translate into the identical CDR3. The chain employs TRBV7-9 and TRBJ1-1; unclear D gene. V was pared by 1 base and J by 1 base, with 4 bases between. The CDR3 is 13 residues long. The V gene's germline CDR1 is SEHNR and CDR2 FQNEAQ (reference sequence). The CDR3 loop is CASSLGSNTEAFF. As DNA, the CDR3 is TGTGCCAGCAGCTTAGGATCGAACACTGAAGCTTTCTTT.

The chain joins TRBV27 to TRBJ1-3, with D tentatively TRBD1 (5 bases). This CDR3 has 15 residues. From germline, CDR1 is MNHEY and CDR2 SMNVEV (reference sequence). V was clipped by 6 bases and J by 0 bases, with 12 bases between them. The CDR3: CASRPTGHSGNTIYF. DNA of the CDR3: TGTGCCAGCAGGCCCACAGGCCACTCTGGAAACACCATATATTTT.

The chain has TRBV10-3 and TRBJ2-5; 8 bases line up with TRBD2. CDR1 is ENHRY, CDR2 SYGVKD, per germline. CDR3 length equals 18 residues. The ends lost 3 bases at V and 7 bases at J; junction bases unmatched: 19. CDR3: CAISDMMREDQLPGTQYF. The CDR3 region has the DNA TGTGCCATCAGTGATATGATGCGGGAGGACCAGCTACCGGGGACCCAGTACTTC.

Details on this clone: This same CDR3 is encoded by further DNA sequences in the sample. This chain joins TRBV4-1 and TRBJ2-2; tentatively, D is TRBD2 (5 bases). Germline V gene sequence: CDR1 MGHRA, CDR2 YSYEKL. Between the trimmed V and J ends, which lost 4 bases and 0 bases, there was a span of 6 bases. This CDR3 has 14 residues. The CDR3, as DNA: TGCGCCAGCAGCCGCGGGCCGAACACCGGGGAGCTGTTTTTT. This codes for CASSRGPNTGELFF.

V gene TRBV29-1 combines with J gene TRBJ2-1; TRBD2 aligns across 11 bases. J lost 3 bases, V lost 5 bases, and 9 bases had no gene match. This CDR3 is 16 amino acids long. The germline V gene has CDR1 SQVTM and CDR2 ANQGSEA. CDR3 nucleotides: TGCAGCGTTCACGAGACTAGCGGGGTAATCTACAATGAGCAGTTCTTC. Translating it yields CSVHETSGVIYNEQFF.

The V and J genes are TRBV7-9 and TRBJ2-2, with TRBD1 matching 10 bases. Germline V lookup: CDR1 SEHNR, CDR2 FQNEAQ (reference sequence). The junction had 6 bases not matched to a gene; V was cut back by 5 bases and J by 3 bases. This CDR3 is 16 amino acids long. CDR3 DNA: TGTGCCAGCAGCACGACAGGGGGCGAAGACACCGGGGAGCTGTTTTTT. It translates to CASSTTGGEDTGELFF.

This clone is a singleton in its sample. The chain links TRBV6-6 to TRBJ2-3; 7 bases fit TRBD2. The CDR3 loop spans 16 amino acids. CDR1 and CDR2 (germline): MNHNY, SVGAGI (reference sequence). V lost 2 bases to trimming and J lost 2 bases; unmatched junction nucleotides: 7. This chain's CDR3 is CASSYLRAGNTDTQYF. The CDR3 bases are TGTGCCAGCAGTTACCTGCGAGCGGGAAACACAGATACGCAGTATTTT.